This TCR beta chain derives from a study of blood T cell repertoires in COVID-19. Across the whole study: Acute and convalescent COVID-19 specimens originated in the United States, Italy and Spain.

Looked up from germline, CDR1 is SGHRS and CDR2 is YFSETQ. V shed 4 bases and J 6 bases; nucleotides not matched to a gene: 5. CDR3 length equals 14 residues. The method was immunoSEQ multiplex PCR; TCRdb's version includes in-frame clones alone and lacks a portion of them. The table lists 200,000 or so clones, more than 75% of them singletons. The genes are TRBV5-1 and TRBJ1-5; 9 bases are a match to TRBD1. This sequence originates from a man older than 75 with acute or convalescent COVID-19. The sample taken for sequencing was peripheral blood. This CDR3 is CASSVGTGSQPQHF. The CDR3 DNA follows: TGCGCCAGCAGCGTAGGGACAGGGAGTCAGCCCCAGCATTTT.